The T cell receptor (beta chain) under discussion was sequenced for a study of cytomegalovirus exposure and HLA in healthy donors. Findings and caveats of the study: Earlier analysis looked at TCR beta V segments, and most were productive about 90% or about 30% of the time. Later on, a genetic analysis was performed. It linked a missense variant in DCLRE1C with V- and J-gene trimming of TCR beta.

The J segment lost 8 bases and the V segment lost 7 bases, leaving 14 bases of the junction unmatched. The CDR3 spans 16 residues. CDR1 and CDR2 from the germline V gene are SNHLY and FYNNEI. Amplification used 60 Vbeta primers and 13 Jbeta primers. Assay used: immunoSEQ multiplex PCR; TCRdb lists only in-frame clones, some missing. The sample holds about 140,000 clones; 60% to 85% are singletons and the top ten take around 1.9%. Comments on this clone: What it binds is unknown.

V usage is TRBV2 and J usage is TRBJ2-1; 10 nucleotides agree with TRBD2. The sequence came from a man in his forties in good health and CMV-seronegative. What was sequenced was PBMCs. Written as DNA, the CDR3 is TGTGCCAGCACCCCCCGCCCTAGCGGGAGTAGCCATGAGCAGTTCTTC. Translated: CASTPRPSGSSHEQFF.